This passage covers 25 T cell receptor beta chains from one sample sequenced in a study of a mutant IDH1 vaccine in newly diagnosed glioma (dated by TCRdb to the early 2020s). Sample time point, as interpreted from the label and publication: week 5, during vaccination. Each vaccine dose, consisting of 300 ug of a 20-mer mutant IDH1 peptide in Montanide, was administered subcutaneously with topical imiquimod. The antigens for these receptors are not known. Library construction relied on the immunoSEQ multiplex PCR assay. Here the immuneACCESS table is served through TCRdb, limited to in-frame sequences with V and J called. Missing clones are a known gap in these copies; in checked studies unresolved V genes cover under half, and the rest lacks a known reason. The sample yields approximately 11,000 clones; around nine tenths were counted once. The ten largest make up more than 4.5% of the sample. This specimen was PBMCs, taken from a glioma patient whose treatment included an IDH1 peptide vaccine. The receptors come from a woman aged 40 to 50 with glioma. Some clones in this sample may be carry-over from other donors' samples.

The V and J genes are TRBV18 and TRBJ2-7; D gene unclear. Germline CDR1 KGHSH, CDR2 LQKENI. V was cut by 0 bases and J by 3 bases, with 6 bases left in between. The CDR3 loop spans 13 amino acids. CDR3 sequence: CASSPPAHYEQYF. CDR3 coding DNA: TGTGCCAGCTCACCACCGGCCCACTACGAGCAGTACTTC.

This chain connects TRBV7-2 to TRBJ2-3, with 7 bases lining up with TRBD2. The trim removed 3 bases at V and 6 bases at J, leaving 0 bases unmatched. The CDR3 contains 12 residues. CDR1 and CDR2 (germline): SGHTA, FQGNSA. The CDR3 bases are TGTGCCAGCAGCTTCGGGGGGGATACGCAGTATTTT. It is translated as CASSFGGDTQYF.

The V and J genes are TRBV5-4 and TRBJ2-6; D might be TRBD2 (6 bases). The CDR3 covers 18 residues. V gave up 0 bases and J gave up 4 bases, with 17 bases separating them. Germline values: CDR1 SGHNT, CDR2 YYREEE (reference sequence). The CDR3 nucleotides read TGTGCCAGCAGCTTGGAATTTGTGGGGGGTGCGGGGGCCAACGTCCTGACTTTC. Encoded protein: CASSLEFVGGAGANVLTF.

The CDR3 loop reads CASSLSVHTEAFF. The CDR3 DNA is TGTGCCAGCAGCTTGTCCGTTCACACTGAAGCTTTCTTT. V and J are TRBV7-3 and TRBJ1-1; D ambiguous. CDR1 and CDR2 (germline): SGHTA, FQGTGA. Trimming stripped 3 bases from V and 3 bases from J, with 8 bases between. The CDR3 sequence is 13 residues long.

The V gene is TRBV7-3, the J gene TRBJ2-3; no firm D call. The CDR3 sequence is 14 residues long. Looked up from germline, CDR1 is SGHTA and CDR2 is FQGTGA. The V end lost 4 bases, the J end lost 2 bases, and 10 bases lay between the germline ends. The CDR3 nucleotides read TGTGCCAGCAGCTCCTTTGGCCTCACAGATACGCAGTATTTT. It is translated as CASSSFGLTDTQYF.

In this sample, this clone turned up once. CDR3 sequence (DNA): TGTGCCAGCAGCCGGACAGTTAGCTTTAATGAAAAACTGTTTTTT. Its protein is CASSRTVSFNEKLFF. This chain joins TRBV6-1 and TRBJ1-4; D is perhaps TRBD1 (6 bases). Germline V lookup: CDR1 MNHNS, CDR2 SASEGT. V was trimmed by 6 bases and J by 4 bases, leaving 15 bases between them. This CDR3 comprises 15 residues.

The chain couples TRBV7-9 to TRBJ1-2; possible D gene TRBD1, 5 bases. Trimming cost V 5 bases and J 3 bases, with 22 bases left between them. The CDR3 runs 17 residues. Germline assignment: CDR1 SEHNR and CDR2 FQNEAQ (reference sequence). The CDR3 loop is CASSQTPGRPTDYGYTF. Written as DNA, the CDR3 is TGTGCCAGCAGCCAAACCCCGGGACGCCCGACGGACTATGGCTACACCTTC.

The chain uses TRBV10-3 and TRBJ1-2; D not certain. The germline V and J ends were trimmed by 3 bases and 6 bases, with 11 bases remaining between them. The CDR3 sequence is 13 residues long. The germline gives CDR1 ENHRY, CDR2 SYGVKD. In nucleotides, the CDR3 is TGTGCCATCAGTGACCATCCCGTGGATGGCTACACCTTC. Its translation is CAISDHPVDGYTF.

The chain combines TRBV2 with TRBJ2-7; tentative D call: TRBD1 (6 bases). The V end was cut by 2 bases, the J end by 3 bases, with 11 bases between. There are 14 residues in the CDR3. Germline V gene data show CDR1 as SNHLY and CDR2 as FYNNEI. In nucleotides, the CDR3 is TGTGCCAGCAGTGAATTGGGACAACGCTACGAGCAGTACTTC. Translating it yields CASSELGQRYEQYF. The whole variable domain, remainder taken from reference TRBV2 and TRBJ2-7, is EPEVTQTPSHQVTQMGQEVILRCVPISNHLYFYWYRQILGQKVEFLVSFYNNEISEKSEIFDDQFSVERPDGSNFTLKIRSTKLEDSAMYFCASSELGQRYEQYFGPGTRLTVT.

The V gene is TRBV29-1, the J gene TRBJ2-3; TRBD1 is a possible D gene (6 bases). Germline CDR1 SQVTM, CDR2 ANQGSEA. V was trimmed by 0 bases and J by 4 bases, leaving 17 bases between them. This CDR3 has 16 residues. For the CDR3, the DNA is TGCAGCGTTGAAGATTCCGACCGTTCAGGGGCAGATACGCAGTATTTT. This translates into CSVEDSDRSGADTQYF.

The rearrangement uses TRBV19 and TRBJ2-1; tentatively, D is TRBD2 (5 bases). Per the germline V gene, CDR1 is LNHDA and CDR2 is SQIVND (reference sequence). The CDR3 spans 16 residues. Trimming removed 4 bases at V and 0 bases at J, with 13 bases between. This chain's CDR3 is CASSTLAFSSYNEQFF. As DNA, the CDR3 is TGTGCCAGTAGTACCTTAGCGTTCAGCTCCTACAATGAGCAGTTCTTC.

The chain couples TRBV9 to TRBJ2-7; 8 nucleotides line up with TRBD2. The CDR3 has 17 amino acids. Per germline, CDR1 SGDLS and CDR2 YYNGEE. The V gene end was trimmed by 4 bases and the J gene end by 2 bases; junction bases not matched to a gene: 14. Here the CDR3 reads CASSPRAGTRRTYEQYF. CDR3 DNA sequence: TGTGCCAGCAGCCCCCGCGCCGGGACTAGACGGACCTACGAGCAGTACTTC.

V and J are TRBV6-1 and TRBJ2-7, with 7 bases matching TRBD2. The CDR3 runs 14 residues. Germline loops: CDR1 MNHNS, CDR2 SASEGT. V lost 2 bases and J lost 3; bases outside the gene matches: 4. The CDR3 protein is CASSESGVFYEQYF. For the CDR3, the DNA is TGTGCCAGCAGTGAAAGCGGGGTATTCTACGAGCAGTACTTC.

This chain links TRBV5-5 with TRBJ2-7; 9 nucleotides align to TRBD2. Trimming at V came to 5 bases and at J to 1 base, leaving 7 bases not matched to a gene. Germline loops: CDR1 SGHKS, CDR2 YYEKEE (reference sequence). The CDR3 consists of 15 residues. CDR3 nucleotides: TGTGCCAGCAGTTTAAGTAGCGGGAGTTCCTACGAGCAGTACTTC. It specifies CASSLSSGSSYEQYF. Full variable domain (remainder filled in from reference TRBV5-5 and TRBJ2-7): DAGVTQSPTHLIKTRGQQVTLRCSPISGHKSVSWYQQVLGQGPQFIFQYYEKEERGRGNFPDRFSARQFPNYSSELNVNALLLGDSALYLCASSLSSGSSYEQYFGPGTRLTVT.

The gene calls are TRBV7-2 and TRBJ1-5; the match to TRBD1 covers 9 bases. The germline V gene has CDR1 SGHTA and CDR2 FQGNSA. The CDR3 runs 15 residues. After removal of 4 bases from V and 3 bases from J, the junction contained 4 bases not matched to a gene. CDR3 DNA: TGTGCCAGCAGCTCCAGGACAGGGGACAATCAGCCCCAGCATTTT. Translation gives CASSSRTGDNQPQHF.

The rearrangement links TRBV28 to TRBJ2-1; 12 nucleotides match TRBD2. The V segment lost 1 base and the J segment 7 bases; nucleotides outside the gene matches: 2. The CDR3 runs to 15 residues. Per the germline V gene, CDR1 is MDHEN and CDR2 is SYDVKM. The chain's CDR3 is CASSLSLAGGNEQFF. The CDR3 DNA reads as TGTGCCAGCAGTTTATCACTAGCGGGAGGAAATGAGCAGTTCTTC.

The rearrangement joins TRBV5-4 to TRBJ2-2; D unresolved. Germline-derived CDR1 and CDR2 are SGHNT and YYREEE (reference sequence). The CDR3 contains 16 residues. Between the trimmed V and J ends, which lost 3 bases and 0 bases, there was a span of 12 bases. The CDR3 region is CASSSFLSSNTGELFF. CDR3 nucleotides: TGTGCCAGCAGCTCTTTTCTTAGCTCGAACACCGGGGAGCTGTTTTTT.

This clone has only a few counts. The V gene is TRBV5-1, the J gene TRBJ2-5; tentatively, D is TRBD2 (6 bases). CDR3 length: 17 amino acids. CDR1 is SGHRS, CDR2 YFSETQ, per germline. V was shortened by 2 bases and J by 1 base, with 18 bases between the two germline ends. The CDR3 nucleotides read TGCGCCAGCAGCTTCCCCCGGGAGTTAGCGGCCCAAGAGACCCAGTACTTC. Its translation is CASSFPRELAAQETQYF. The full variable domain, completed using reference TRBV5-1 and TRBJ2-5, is KAGVTQTPRYLIKTRGQQVTLSCSPISGHRSVSWYQQTPGQGLQFLFEYFSETQRNKGNFPGRFSGRQFSNSRSEMNVSTLELGDSALYLCASSFPRELAAQETQYFGPGTRLLVL.

The CDR3 loop reads CAISAGPKTSYEQYF. The CDR3 nucleotides read TGTGCCATCAGTGCTGGACCCAAAACCTCCTACGAGCAGTACTTC. The V call is TRBV10-3, the J call TRBJ2-7; D ambiguous. The CDR3 length is 15 residues. Deletions cut 4 bases from V and 0 bases from J, with 13 bases between. Germline V CDR1 and CDR2: ENHRY, SYGVKD.

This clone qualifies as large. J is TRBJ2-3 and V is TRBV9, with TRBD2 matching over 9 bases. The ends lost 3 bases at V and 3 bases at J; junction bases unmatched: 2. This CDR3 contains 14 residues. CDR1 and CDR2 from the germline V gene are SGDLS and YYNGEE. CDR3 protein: CASSASGRTDTQYF. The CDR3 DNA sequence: TGTGCCAGCAGCGCGAGCGGGAGGACAGATACGCAGTATTTT. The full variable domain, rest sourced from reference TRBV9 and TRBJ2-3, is DSGVTQTPKHLITATGQRVTLRCSPRSGDLSVYWYQQSLDQGLQFLIQYYNGEERAKGNILERFSAQQFPDLHSELNLSSLELGDSALYFCASSASGRTDTQYFGPGTRLTVL.

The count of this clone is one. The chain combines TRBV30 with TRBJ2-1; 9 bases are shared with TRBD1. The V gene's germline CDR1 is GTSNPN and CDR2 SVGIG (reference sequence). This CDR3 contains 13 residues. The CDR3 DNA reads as TGTGCTTTGGGACAGGGAACGTACAATGAGCAGTTCTTC. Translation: CALGQGTYNEQFF.

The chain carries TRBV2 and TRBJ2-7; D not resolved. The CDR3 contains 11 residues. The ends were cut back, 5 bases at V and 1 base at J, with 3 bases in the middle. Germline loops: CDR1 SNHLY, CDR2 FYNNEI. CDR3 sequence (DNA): TGTGCCAGCAGTCCTTCCTACGAGCAGTACTTC. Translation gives CASSPSYEQYF.

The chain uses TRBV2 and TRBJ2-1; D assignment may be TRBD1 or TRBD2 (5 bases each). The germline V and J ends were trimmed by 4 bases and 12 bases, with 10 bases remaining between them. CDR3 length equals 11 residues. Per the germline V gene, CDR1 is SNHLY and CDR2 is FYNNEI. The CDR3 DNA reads TGTGCCAGCAGTGGGGACGGTTCGCAGTTCTTC. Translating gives CASSGDGSQFF.

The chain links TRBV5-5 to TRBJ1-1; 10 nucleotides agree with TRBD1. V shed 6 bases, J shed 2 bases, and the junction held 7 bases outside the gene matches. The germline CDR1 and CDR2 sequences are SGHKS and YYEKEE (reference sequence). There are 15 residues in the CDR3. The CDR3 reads CASTLTGGINTEAFF. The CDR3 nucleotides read TGTGCCAGCACTCTGACAGGGGGCATCAACACTGAAGCTTTCTTT. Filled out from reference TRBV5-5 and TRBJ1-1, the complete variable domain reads DAGVTQSPTHLIKTRGQQVTLRCSPISGHKSVSWYQQVLGQGPQFIFQYYEKEERGRGNFPDRFSARQFPNYSSELNVNALLLGDSALYLCASTLTGGINTEAFFGQGTRLTVV.

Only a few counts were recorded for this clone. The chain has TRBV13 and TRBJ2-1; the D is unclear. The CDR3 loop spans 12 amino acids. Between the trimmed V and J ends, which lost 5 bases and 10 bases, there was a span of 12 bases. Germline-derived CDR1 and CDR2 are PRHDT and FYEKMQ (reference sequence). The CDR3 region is CASSLHVGEQFF. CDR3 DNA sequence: TGTGCCAGCAGCCTACACGTGGGGGAGCAGTTCTTC. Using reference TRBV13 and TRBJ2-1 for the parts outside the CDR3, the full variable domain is AAGVIQSPRHLIKEKRETATLKCYPIPRHDTVYWYQQGPGQDPQFLISFYEKMQSDKGSIPDRFSAQQFSDYHSELNMSSLELGDSALYFCASSLHVGEQFFGPGTRLTVL.